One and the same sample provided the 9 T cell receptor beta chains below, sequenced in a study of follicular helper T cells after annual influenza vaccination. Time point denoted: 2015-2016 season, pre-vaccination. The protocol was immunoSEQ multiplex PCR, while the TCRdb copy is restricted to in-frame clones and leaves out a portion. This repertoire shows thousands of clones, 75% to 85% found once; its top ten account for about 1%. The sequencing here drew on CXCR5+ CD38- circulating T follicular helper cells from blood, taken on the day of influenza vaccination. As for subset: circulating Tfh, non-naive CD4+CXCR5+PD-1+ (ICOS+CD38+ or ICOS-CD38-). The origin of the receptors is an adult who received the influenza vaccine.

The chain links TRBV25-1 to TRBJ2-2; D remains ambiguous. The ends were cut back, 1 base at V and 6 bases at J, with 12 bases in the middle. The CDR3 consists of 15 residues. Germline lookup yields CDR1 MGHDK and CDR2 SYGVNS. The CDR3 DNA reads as TGTGCCAGCAGTGAATCCCCATCATTCTCCGGGGAGCTGTTTTTT. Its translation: CASSESPSFSGELFF.

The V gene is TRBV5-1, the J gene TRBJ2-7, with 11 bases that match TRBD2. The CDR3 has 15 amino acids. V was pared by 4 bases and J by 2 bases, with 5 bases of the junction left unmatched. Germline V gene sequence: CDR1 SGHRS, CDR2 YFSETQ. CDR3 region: CASSPNSGRAYEQYF. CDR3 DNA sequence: TGCGCCAGCAGCCCGAATAGCGGGAGGGCCTACGAGCAGTACTTC.

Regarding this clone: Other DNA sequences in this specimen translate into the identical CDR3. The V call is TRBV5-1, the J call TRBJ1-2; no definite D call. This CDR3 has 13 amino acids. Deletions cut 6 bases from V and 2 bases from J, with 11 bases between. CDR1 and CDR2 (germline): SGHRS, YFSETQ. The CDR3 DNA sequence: TGCGCCAGCAACCTAGACGGGAACTATGGCTACACCTTC. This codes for CASNLDGNYGYTF.

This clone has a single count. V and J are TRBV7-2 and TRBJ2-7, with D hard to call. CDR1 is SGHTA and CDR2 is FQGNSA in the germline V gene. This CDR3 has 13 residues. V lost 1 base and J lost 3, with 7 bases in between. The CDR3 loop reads CASSLGQDYEQYF. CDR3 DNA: TGTGCCAGCAGCTTAGGGCAAGACTACGAGCAGTACTTC.

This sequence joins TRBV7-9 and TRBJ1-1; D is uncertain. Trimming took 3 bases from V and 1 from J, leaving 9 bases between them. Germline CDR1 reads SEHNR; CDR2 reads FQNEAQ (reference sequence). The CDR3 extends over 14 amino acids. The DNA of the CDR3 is TGTGCCAGCAGCTTCAAGAATGAGAACACTGAAGCTTTCTTT. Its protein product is CASSFKNENTEAFF.

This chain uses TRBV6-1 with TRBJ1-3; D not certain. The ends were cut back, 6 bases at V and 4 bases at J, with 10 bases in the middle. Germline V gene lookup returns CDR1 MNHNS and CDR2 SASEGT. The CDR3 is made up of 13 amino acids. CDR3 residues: CASRAIQGNTIYF. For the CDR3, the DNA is TGTGCCAGCAGGGCAATACAGGGAAACACCATATATTTT.

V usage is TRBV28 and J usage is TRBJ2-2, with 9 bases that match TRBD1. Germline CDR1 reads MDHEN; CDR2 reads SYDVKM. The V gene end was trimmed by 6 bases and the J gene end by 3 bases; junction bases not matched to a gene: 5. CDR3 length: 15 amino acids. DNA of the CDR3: TGTGCCAGCAGACCGGGACAGGGTGACACCGGGGAGCTGTTTTTT. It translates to CASRPGQGDTGELFF.

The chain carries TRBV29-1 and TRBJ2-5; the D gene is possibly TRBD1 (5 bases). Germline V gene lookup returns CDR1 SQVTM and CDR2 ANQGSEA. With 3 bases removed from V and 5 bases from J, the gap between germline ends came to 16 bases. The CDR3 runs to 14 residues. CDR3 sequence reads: CSVDRSAGRETQYF. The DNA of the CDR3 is TGCAGCGTTGACCGATCCGCAGGGCGGGAGACCCAGTACTTC.

Written as DNA, the CDR3 is TGCAGCGTAATTCAAAGCTCTGGAAACACCATATATTTT. It yields the protein CSVIQSSGNTIYF. This chain connects TRBV29-1 to TRBJ1-3; D is unresolved. The germline V gene encodes CDR1 SQVTM and CDR2 ANQGSEA. V was cut by 6 bases and J by 0 bases, with 9 bases left in between. This CDR3 spans 13 amino acids.